Shown below are 29 T cell receptor beta chains from a single sample sequenced in a study of technical replicates of blood from several donors (dated by TCRdb to the late 2010s). Library preparation employed the immunoSEQ multiplex PCR assay. Sourced from immuneACCESS, this table was stored by TCRdb with only in-frame sequences that have V and J called. A share of the clones is absent; for the studies checked, an unresolved V gene accounts for under half, and the remainder has no known explanation. In all, the sample holds some 66,000 clones, and 85% to 90% of those were seen once. In total, the top ten clones hold roughly 4.6% of the sample. Sequencing input: PBMCs. The receptors come from a human donor in good health. Some clones in this sample may be carry-over from other donors' samples.

V and J are TRBV7-9 and TRBJ2-2; 9 nucleotides align to TRBD1. CDR1 and CDR2 (germline): SEHNR, FQNEAQ (reference sequence). The length of the CDR3 is 13 residues. Here the CDR3 DNA reads TGTGTGGCGGGACAGGGATCCACCGGGGAGCTGTTTTTT. Protein: CVAGQGSTGELFF. The whole variable domain, remainder taken from reference TRBV7-9 and TRBJ2-2, is DTGVSQNPRHKITKRGQNVTFRCDPISEHNRLYWYRQTLGQGPEFLTYFQNEAQLEKSRLLSDRFSAERPKGSFSTLEIQRTEQGDSAMYLCVAGQGSTGELFFGEGSRLTVL.

V and J are TRBV5-1 and TRBJ2-3, with 8 bases identical to TRBD2. Germline assignment: CDR1 SGHRS and CDR2 YFSETQ. The CDR3 is 15 residues long. V lost 4 bases, J lost 4 bases, and 8 bases stayed unmatched. CDR3 residues: CASSPVAGLADTQYF. As DNA, the CDR3 is TGCGCCAGCAGCCCGGTAGCGGGATTGGCAGATACGCAGTATTTT.

The V call is TRBV7-9, the J call TRBJ2-5; TRBD1 agrees at 8 bases. In germline, CDR1 is SEHNR, CDR2 FQNEAQ (reference sequence). J was trimmed by 9 bases and V by 2 bases; bases with no gene match: 2. This CDR3 has 12 amino acids. The CDR3 region has the DNA TGTGCCAGCAGCTTAACGGACAGGGCCCAGTACTTC. Encoded protein: CASSLTDRAQYF.

This rearrangement joins TRBV7-2 to TRBJ2-3; D unresolved. Germline V gives CDR1 SGHTA, CDR2 FQGNSA. CDR3 length equals 14 residues. V was clipped by 5 bases and J by 2 bases, with 11 bases between them. The CDR3 nucleotides read TGTGCCAGCAGCACCCGACTTACCACAGATACGCAGTATTTT. Translated, it gives CASSTRLTTDTQYF. The full variable domain, its missing parts supplied by reference TRBV7-2 and TRBJ2-3, is GAGVSQSPSNKVTEKGKDVELRCDPISGHTALYWYRQSLGQGLEFLIYFQGNSAPDKSGLPSDRFSAERTGGSVSTLTIQRTQQEDSAVYLCASSTRLTTDTQYFGPGTRLTVL.

This clone was counted only a few times. The J gene is TRBJ1-1, the V gene TRBV18, with D perhaps matching TRBD1 (5 bases). V was shortened by 6 bases and J by 4 bases, with 12 bases between the two germline ends. The germline gives CDR1 KGHSH, CDR2 LQKENI. CDR3 length equals 13 residues. The CDR3 sequence: CASSQGVVTEAFF. Here the CDR3 DNA reads TGTGCCAGCTCCCAAGGGGTTGTCACTGAAGCTTTCTTT. Looking up the rest from reference TRBV18 and TRBJ1-1 gives the full variable domain: NAGVMQNPRHLVRRRGQEARLRCSPMKGHSHVYWYRQLPEEGLKFMVYLQKENIIDESGMPKERFSAEFPKEGPSILRIQQVVRGDSAAYFCASSQGVVTEAFFGQGTRLTVV.

The chain uses TRBV7-2 and TRBJ2-3; 11 nucleotides align to TRBD1. With V trimmed by 5 bases and J by 6 bases, 13 bases remained unmatched. This CDR3 contains 17 residues. Germline V lookup: CDR1 SGHTA, CDR2 FQGNSA. CDR3 nucleotide sequence: TGTGCCAGCAGCCAGGACAGGGGGCGGAGAACATCGGATACGCAGTATTTT. It specifies CASSQDRGRRTSDTQYF.

This clone was detected only a few times. The rearrangement joins TRBV19 to TRBJ2-7, with 8 bases identical to TRBD1. V trimming: 5 bases; J trimming: 7 bases; junction bases outside the gene matches: 16. This CDR3 contains 16 residues. Looked up from germline, CDR1 is LNHDA and CDR2 is SQIVND (reference sequence). The CDR3 sequence: CASSANGQGARGEQYF. The CDR3 DNA reads TGTGCCAGTAGTGCAAACGGACAGGGCGCGAGGGGGGAGCAGTACTTC.

The chain is built from TRBV5-8 and TRBJ2-7; TRBD1 matches 7 bases. V trimming: 4 bases; J trimming: 5 bases; junction bases outside the gene matches: 3. The CDR3 has 12 residues. Germline V gives CDR1 SGHTS, CDR2 YDEGEE. The CDR3 here is CASSPTGNEQYF. CDR3 sequence (DNA): TGTGCCAGCAGCCCGACAGGGAACGAGCAGTACTTC.

The chain links TRBV6-1 to TRBJ1-1, with D tentatively TRBD1 (6 bases). The CDR3 runs 15 residues. Trimming removed 5 bases from V and 3 bases from J, with 16 bases in between. Germline CDR1 reads MNHNS; CDR2 reads SASEGT. The CDR3 nucleotides are TGTGCCAGCAGTCCCCGGGGGGGCGGGGACACTGAAGCTTTCTTT. This encodes CASSPRGGGDTEAFF.

The chain joins TRBV28 to TRBJ1-4; 8 positions match TRBD1. With V trimmed by 5 bases and J by 6 bases, 8 bases remained unmatched. Germline-derived CDR1 and CDR2 are MDHEN and SYDVKM. The CDR3 sequence is 15 residues long. CDR3 sequence (DNA): TGTGCCAGCAGTGCCAGGGGGCGCGGGGATGAAAAACTGTTTTTT. Translated, it gives CASSARGRGDEKLFF.

This rearrangement joins TRBV2 to TRBJ2-5, with D possibly being TRBD1 (5 bases). Germline CDR1 is SNHLY and CDR2 is FYNNEI. The CDR3 length is 11 residues. The V end was cut by 8 bases, the J end by 5 bases, with 9 bases between. This chain's CDR3 is CASFRVETQYF. CDR3 coding DNA: TGTGCCAGCTTCAGGGTTGAGACCCAGTACTTC.

This clone was seen once. CDR3 sequence: CASSTERGGHYEQYF. The CDR3 coding sequence is TGTGCCAGCAGCACGGAGCGGGGGGGCCATTACGAGCAGTACTTC. V gene TRBV11-2 combines with J gene TRBJ2-7, with TRBD2 matching 10 bases. In germline, CDR1 is SGHAT, CDR2 FQNNGV. V trimming: 5 bases; J trimming: 4 bases; junction bases outside the gene matches: 8. The CDR3 is 15 amino acids.

This chain connects TRBV14 to TRBJ2-7; D possibly corresponds to TRBD1 (6 bases). Per germline, CDR1 SGHDN and CDR2 FVKESK. Trimming took off 3 bases at V and 3 bases at J, with 18 bases between the two ends. CDR3 length equals 16 residues. CDR3 sequence reads: CASSHSGVPAFYEQYF. The CDR3 DNA is TGTGCCAGCAGCCACTCAGGGGTTCCCGCTTTCTACGAGCAGTACTTC.

The gene calls are TRBV6-5 and TRBJ2-1; 8 bases agree with TRBD2. V shed 4 bases, J shed 2 bases, and the junction held 4 bases outside the gene matches. The germline V gene has CDR1 MNHEY and CDR2 SVGAGI. The length of the CDR3 is 15 residues. CDR3 DNA: TGTGCCAGCAGTTCCCGGGGGGGGCCCTACAATGAGCAGTTCTTC. Its translation is CASSSRGGPYNEQFF.

The chain recombines TRBV27 with TRBJ2-7, with D possibly matching TRBD1 (6 bases). The V end was cut by 11 bases, the J end by 3 bases, with 17 bases between. The germline V gene has CDR1 MNHEY and CDR2 SMNVEV (reference sequence). The CDR3 contains 13 residues. CDR3: CARLIVTGYEQYF. The CDR3 nucleotides read TGTGCCCGACTTATAGTGACAGGCTACGAGCAGTACTTC.

Note on this clone: Since a much larger clone is just one base distant, this may be a read error. The rearrangement uses TRBV4-2 and TRBJ2-5, with D possibly matching TRBD2 (6 bases). V dropped 1 base and J dropped 4 bases, with 13 bases sitting between them. Per germline, CDR1 LGHNA and CDR2 YNFKEQ. The CDR3 runs 15 residues. DNA for the CDR3: TGTGCCAGCAGCCAAGTTACTAGCAGCTCAGAGACCCAGTACTTC. Protein product: CASSQVTSSSETQYF.

In this sample, this clone turned up once. One junction end does not reproduce the germline sequence, and a read error may be involved. The DNA for the CDR3 is TGTGCCAGCAGCTTAGAAGACTTAGTTGGCCTATTCTTC. Protein sequence: CASSLEDLVGLFF. This sequence joins TRBV7-2 and TRBJ1-2, with no clear D. The CDR3 contains 13 residues. Germline CDR1 reads SGHTA; CDR2 reads FQGNSA.

The CDR3 spells CASSHNALAGNYNEQFF. CDR3 coding DNA: TGTGCCAGCAGCCACAACGCGCTAGCGGGAAACTACAATGAGCAGTTCTTC. The chain recombines TRBV7-9 with TRBJ2-1; 9 bases line up with TRBD2. The V gene's germline CDR1 is SEHNR and CDR2 FQNEAQ (reference sequence). CDR3 size: 17 residues. Losses at the gene ends were 5 bases for V and 3 bases for J; bases not matched to a gene: 11.

This sequence joins TRBV9 and TRBJ2-2; possible D gene TRBD1, 7 bases. The CDR3 covers 17 residues. V was shortened by 1 base and J by 3 bases, with 16 bases between the two germline ends. The germline V gene has CDR1 SGDLS and CDR2 YYNGEE. CDR3 bases: TGTGCCAGCAGCGTAAACTCAGGGGGGATCTACACCGGGGAGCTGTTTTTT. It translates to CASSVNSGGIYTGELFF.

V and J are TRBV21-1 and TRBJ2-7; the table's D call, TRBD2, has no DNA check behind it. TRBV21-1 is assigned pseudogene status. The CDR3 length is 16 residues. This CDR3 is CASSKGGKQSSYEQYF. The CDR3 region has the DNA TGTGCCAGCAGCAAGGGGGGGAAACAAAGCTCCTACGAGCAGTACTTC.

V is TRBV20-1 and J is TRBJ1-2; D is unclear. Trimming took off 6 bases at V and 5 bases at J, with 10 bases between the two ends. This CDR3 has 11 residues. Germline V lookup: CDR1 DFQATT, CDR2 SNEGSKA (reference sequence). DNA of the CDR3: TGCAGTGCGCCTTCGGAGTATGGCTACACCTTC. Translating gives CSAPSEYGYTF.

The chain couples TRBV5-6 to TRBJ2-1, with 15 positions matching TRBD2. In germline, CDR1 is SGHDT, CDR2 YYEEEE. The CDR3 is made up of 15 amino acids. Trimming removed 2 bases from V and 7 bases from J; junction bases left unmatched: 1. CDR3 DNA sequence: TGTGCCAGCAGCTTAGGACTAGCGGGGGGGAATGAGCAGTTCTTC. Its protein is CASSLGLAGGNEQFF.

The chain combines TRBV21-1 with TRBJ1-2; the D call in the table, TRBD1, was not verified against the DNA. TRBV21-1 is deemed a pseudogene. The CDR3 contains 15 residues. The CDR3: CASSDPRDRGCGYTF. The CDR3 DNA follows: TGTGCCAGCAGCGACCCCCGAGACAGGGGGTGTGGCTACACCTTC.

CDR3 sequence reads: CASRREGTDTQYF. The CDR3 coding sequence is TGTGCCAGCAGGCGGGAGGGCACAGATACGCAGTATTTT. The rearrangement uses TRBV2 and TRBJ2-3, with 8 nucleotides matching TRBD2. This CDR3 comprises 13 residues. The germline gives CDR1 SNHLY, CDR2 FYNNEI. V shed 6 bases, J shed 1 base, and the junction held 0 bases outside the gene matches. Based on the CDR3 plus reference TRBV2 and TRBJ2-3, the full variable domain is EPEVTQTPSHQVTQMGQEVILRCVPISNHLYFYWYRQILGQKVEFLVSFYNNEISEKSEIFDDQFSVERPDGSNFTLKIRSTKLEDSAMYFCASRREGTDTQYFGPGTRLTVL.

Of note for this clone: The junction does not match germline at one end; this may be a read error. This chain links TRBV2 with TRBJ2-1, with TRBD2 identical over 15 bases. CDR3 length: 14 amino acids. CDR1 is SNHLY and CDR2 is FYNNEI in the germline V gene. CDR3 sequence (DNA): TGTGCCAGCAGCCTTGGACTAGCGGGAGGGCCCTACCTCTTC. Amino acid sequence: CASSLGLAGGPYLF.

The V call is TRBV7-3, the J call TRBJ2-3; D possibly corresponds to TRBD1 (5 bases). Germline CDR1 is SGHTA and CDR2 is FQGTGA. There are 15 residues in the CDR3. V lost 0 bases and J lost 5, with 12 bases in between. The DNA for the CDR3 is TGTGCCAGCAGCTTAACGAGCAGGGAAATAGATACGCAGTATTTT. This translates into CASSLTSREIDTQYF.

This clone was picked up a small number of times. In DNA, the CDR3 is TGCGCCAGCAGCCACCAGCCTGCGGGAGTTCGCGTCGGGGAGCTGTTTTTT. Amino acid sequence: CASSHQPAGVRVGELFF. V and J are TRBV4-3 and TRBJ2-2, with 7 bases identical to TRBD2. The germline V gene has CDR1 LGHNA and CDR2 YSLEER. V was pared by 3 bases and J by 7 bases, with 14 bases of the junction left unmatched. The CDR3 totals 17 residues.

This rearrangement joins TRBV2 to TRBJ1-1, with D hard to call. Germline V lookup: CDR1 SNHLY, CDR2 FYNNEI. Trimming took off 5 bases at V and 11 bases at J, with 9 bases between the two ends. This CDR3 contains 10 residues. CDR3 sequence reads: CASSQQMAFF. The CDR3 bases are TGTGCCAGCAGTCAACAAATGGCTTTCTTT.

The rearrangement uses TRBV4-1 and TRBJ1-1; D might be TRBD1 (6 bases). V was trimmed by 1 base and J by 6 bases, leaving 9 bases between them. This CDR3 comprises 13 residues. CDR1 and CDR2 from the germline V gene are MGHRA and YSYEKL. The CDR3 is CASSQVRGSEAFF. CDR3 nucleotide sequence: TGCGCCAGCAGCCAAGTCAGGGGTTCTGAAGCTTTCTTT.